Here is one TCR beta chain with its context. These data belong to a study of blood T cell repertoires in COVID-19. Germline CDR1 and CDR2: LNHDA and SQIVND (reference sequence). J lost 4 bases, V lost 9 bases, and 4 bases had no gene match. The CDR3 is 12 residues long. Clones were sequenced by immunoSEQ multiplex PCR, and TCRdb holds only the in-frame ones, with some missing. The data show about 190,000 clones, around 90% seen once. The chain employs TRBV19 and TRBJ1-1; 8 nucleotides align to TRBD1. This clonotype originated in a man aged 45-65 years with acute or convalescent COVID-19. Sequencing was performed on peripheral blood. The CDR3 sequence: CASRTGPTEAFF. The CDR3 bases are TGTGCCAGCAGGACAGGGCCCACTGAAGCTTTCTTT.